This TCR beta chain was identified in a study of blood T cell repertoires in COVID-19. Across the whole study: The study drew acute and convalescent COVID-19 samples from the United States, Italy and Spain. T cells, B-cell-depleted T cells, or PBMCs provided the cDNA or gDNA that served as material.

Authors' data handling: Amplification from reference gene primers served as the basis for estimated nucleated cell counts. The repertoire was sequenced with immunoSEQ multiplex PCR; TCRdb's copy has only in-frame clones and lacks some. V and J calls plus clone size are reproduced from that table; the DNA served to infer D and trimming. The table has about 27,000 clones, roughly 89% seen once. CDR3 length: 15 amino acids. The germline CDR1 and CDR2 sequences are KGHDR and SFDVKD. The V and J ends lost 3 bases and 2 bases respectively, with 12 bases between them. This clonotype was obtained from an older man with active COVID-19. Sequences were obtained from peripheral blood. The rearrangement joins TRBV24-1 to TRBJ2-5; TRBD1 is a possible D gene (5 bases). The CDR3 coding sequence is TGTGCCACCAGTGATGGCTGGGGCCGACAAGAGACCCAGTACTTC. Translating it yields CATSDGWGRQETQYF.